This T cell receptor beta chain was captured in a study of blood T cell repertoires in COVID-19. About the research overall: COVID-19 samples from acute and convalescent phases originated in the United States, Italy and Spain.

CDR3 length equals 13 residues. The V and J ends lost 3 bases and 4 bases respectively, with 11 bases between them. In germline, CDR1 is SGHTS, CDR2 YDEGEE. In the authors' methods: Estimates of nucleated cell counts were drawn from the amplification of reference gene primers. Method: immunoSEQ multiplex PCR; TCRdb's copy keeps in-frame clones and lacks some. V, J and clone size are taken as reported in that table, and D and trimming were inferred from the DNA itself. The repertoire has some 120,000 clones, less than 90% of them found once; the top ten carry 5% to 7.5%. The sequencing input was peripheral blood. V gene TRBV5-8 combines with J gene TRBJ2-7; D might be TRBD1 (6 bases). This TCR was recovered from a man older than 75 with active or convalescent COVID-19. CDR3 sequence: CASSSAGEYEQYF. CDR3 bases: TGTGCCAGCAGCTCTGCAGGGGAATACGAGCAGTACTTC.